These T cell receptor beta chains were read from a single sample in a study of monozygotic twins with inflammatory bowel disease. TCRdb reworked the 5' RACE reads into one entry per CDR3 protein, no DNA. In total, the table holds about 350,000 distinct CDR3 sequences. The sample was blood. The source of these receptors is a human donor with ulcerative colitis or Crohn's disease, or a healthy co-twin of an affected twin (not recorded which). Each CDR3 is given with its conserved first and last residue.

V gene	J gene	CDR3 protein
TRBV28	TRBJ2-3	CASSWASGRADTQYF
TRBV6-1	TRBJ2-5	CASSEAGTGGVETQYF
TRBV5-1	TRBJ2-1	CASSSLTNNEQFF
TRBV4-1	TRBJ2-7	CASSQVIRAEDSYEQYF
TRBV6-1	TRBJ2-1	CASSRLAGGFEQFF
TRBV6-4	TRBJ2-7	CASSDRDSFYEQDF
TRBV10-1	TRBJ2-7	CASSVGYEQYF
TRBV29-1	TRBJ1-1	CSVEGVGGTEAFF
TRBV20-1	TRBJ2-1	CSAREEGPEAYNEQFF
TRBV7-2	TRBJ2-3	CASSFSPGTGGMDTQYF
TRBV30	TRBJ2-2	CAWSVGVGTGELFF
TRBV6-1	TRBJ2-2	CASRSLAGGVSGELFF
TRBV21-1	TRBJ1-5	CASSKRAEGGQGANQPQHF
TRBV5-6	TRBJ1-1	CASSPPQGAWTEAFF
TRBV15	TRBJ2-5	CATSSAETQYF
TRBV7-8	TRBJ1-1	CASGRMNTEAFF
TRBV19	TRBJ1-5	CASSVLTANNQPQHF
TRBV5-1	TRBJ1-2	CASSLGQGADGYTF
TRBV5-6	TRBJ1-1	CASSFRGIVGYSEAFF
TRBV5-1	TRBJ2-7	CASSLDRGRDEQYF
TRBV12-3/TRBV12-4	TRBJ2-7	CASSLGVLANYEQYF
TRBV7-8	TRBJ2-7	CASSPEGDYYEQYF
TRBV5-1	TRBJ2-5	CASKMTGPYQETQYF
TRBV5-1	TRBJ2-1	CASSSGTTGNEQFF
TRBV29-1	TRBJ2-7	CSVEWGQGASHEQYF
TRBV19	TRBJ2-1	CATESTGRHNEQFF
TRBV7-6	TRBJ2-2	CASSLVSGPGEELFF
TRBV7-8	TRBJ2-7	CASSSSGTAGYEQYF
TRBV5-1	TRBJ2-5	CASRNTGTEETQYF
TRBV12-3/TRBV12-4	TRBJ2-1	CASSTGLAGLNEQFF
TRBV5-1	TRBJ1-1	CASRPGQWRGDEAFF
TRBV7-2	TRBJ1-5	CASSLVGTNSNQPQHF
TRBV7-4	TRBJ1-2	CASSLGRGGTNYGYTF
TRBV7-8	TRBJ2-1	CASSLVPYNEQFF
TRBV4-1	TRBJ2-2	CASSGTAGTGGIGELFF
TRBV5-1	TRBJ1-1	CASTGTGGASTEAFF
TRBV7-2	TRBJ2-6	CASSLTATGANVLTF
TRBV5-1	TRBJ2-7	CASSLVPDRRNPEQYF
TRBV27	TRBJ1-1	CASTTSRGRSTEAFF
TRBV20-1	TRBJ2-1	CSATLTAPSYNEQFF
TRBV5-5	TRBJ1-5	CASSTGTGFQPQHF
TRBV5-1	TRBJ2-1	CASSLLPPSASAYNEQFF
TRBV20-1	TRBJ1-5	CSARDGTRGIFQPQHF
TRBV5-6	TRBJ2-3	CASSLAGTGGDTQYF
TRBV7-8	TRBJ1-6	CASSLARQGHSPLHF
TRBV7-9	TRBJ1-1	CASSSSPNTEAFF
TRBV12-3/TRBV12-4	TRBJ2-3	CASSGPGLEVTDTQYF
TRBV27	TRBJ1-6	CASMTRSGVNSPLHF
TRBV28	TRBJ1-2	CASSPIPTGDYGYTF